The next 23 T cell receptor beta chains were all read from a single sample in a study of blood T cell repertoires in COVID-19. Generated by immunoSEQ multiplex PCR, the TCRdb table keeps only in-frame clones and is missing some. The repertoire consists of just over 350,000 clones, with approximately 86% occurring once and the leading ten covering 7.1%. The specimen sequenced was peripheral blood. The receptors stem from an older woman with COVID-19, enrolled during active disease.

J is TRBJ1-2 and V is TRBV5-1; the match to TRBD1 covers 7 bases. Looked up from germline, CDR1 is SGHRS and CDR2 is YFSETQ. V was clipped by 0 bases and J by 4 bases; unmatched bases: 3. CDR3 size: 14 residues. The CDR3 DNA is TGCGCCAGCAGCTTGGAGGGGACAGCCTATGGCTACACCTTC. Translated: CASSLEGTAYGYTF.

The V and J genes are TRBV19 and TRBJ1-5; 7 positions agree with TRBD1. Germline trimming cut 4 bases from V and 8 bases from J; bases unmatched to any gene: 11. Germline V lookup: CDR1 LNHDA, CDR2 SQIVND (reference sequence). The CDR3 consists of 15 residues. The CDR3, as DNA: TGTGCCAGTAGTAGTTACGGAGGGGGCGCGGAGCCCCAGCATTTT. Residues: CASSSYGGGAEPQHF.

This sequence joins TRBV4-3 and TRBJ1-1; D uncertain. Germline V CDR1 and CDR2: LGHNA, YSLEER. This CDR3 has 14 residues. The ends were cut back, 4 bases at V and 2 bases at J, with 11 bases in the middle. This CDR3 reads CASSLRPENTEAFF. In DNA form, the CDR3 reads TGCGCCAGCAGCCTCCGTCCAGAAAACACTGAAGCTTTCTTT.

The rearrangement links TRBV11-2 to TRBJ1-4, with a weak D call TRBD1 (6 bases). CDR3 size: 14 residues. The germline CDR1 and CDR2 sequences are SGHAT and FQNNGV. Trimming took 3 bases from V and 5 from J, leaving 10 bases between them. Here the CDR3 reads CASSLGHGNEKLFF. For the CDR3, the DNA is TGTGCCAGCAGCTTGGGACATGGCAATGAAAAACTGTTTTTT.

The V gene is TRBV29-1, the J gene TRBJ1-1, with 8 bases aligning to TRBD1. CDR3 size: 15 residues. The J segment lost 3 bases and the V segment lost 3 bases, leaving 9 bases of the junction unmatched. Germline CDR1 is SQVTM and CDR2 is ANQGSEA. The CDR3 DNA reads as TGCAGCGTTGATATCGTCAACAGGGGGTACACTGAAGCTTTCTTT. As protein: CSVDIVNRGYTEAFF. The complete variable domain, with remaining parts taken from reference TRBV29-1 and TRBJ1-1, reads SAVISQKPSRDICQRGTSLTIQCQVDSQVTMMFWYRQQPGQSLTLIATANQGSEATYESGFVIDKFPISRPNLTFSTLTVSNMSPEDSSIYLCSVDIVNRGYTEAFFGQGTRLTVV.

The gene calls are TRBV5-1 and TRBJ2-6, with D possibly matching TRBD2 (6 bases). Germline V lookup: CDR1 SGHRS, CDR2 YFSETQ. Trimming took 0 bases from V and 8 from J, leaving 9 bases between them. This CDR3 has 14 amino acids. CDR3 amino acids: CASSLAAGTNVLTF. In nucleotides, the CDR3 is TGCGCCAGCAGCTTGGCGGCGGGGACCAACGTCCTGACTTTC. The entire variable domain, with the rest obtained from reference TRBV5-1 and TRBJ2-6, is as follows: KAGVTQTPRYLIKTRGQQVTLSCSPISGHRSVSWYQQTPGQGLQFLFEYFSETQRNKGNFPGRFSGRQFSNSRSEMNVSTLELGDSALYLCASSLAAGTNVLTFGAGSRLTVL.

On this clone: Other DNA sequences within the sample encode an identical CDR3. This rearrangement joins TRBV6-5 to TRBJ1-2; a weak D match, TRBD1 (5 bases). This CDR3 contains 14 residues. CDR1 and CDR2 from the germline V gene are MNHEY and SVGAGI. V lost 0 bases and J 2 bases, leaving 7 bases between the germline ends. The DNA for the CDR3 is TGTGCCAGCAGTTACTCCGCAGGGAACTATGGCTACACCTTC. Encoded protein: CASSYSAGNYGYTF.

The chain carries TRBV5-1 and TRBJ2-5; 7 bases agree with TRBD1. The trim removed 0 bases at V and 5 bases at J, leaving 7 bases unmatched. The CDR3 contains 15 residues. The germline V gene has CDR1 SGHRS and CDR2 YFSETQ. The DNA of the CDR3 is TGCGCCAGCAGCTTGGGGATAGGGGGCGCGGAGACCCAGTACTTC. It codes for CASSLGIGGAETQYF.

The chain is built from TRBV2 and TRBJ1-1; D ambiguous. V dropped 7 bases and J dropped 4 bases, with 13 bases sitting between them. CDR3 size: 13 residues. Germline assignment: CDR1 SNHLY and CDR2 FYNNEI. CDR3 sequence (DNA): TGTGCCAGCACCTACGGACTGTCCACTGAAGCTTTCTTT. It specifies CASTYGLSTEAFF.

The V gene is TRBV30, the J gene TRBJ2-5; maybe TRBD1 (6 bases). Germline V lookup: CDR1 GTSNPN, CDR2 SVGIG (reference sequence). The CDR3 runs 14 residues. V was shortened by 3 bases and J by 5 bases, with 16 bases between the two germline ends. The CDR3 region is CAWRTAWGPETQYF. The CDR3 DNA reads TGTGCCTGGAGGACCGCCTGGGGGCCGGAGACCCAGTACTTC.

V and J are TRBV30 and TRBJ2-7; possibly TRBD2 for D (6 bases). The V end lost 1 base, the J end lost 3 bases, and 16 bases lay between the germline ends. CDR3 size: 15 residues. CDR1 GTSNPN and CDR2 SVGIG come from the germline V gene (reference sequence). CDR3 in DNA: TGTGCCTGGAGTGCCCGCACGGGGGTGCGCTACGAGCAGTACTTC. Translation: CAWSARTGVRYEQYF.

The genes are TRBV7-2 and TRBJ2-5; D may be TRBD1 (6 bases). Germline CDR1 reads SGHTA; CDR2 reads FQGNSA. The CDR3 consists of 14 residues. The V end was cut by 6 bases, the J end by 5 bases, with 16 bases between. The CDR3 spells CASSSNRVLETQYF. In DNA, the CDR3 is TGTGCCAGCAGTTCCAACAGGGTTTTGGAGACCCAGTACTTC. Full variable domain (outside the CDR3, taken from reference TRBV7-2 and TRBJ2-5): GAGVSQSPSNKVTEKGKDVELRCDPISGHTALYWYRQSLGQGLEFLIYFQGNSAPDKSGLPSDRFSAERTGGSVSTLTIQRTQQEDSAVYLCASSSNRVLETQYFGPGTRLLVL.

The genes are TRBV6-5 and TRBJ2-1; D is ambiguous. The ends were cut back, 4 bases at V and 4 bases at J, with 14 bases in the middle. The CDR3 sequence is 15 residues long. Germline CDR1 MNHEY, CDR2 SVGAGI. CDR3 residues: CASSFSWRRYNEQFF. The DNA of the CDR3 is TGTGCCAGCAGTTTTTCTTGGAGACGGTACAATGAGCAGTTCTTC.

The chain's CDR3 is CASSLGRGRMDGYTF. The CDR3 DNA reads TGTGCCAGCAGCTTAGGCAGGGGGCGCATGGATGGCTACACCTTC. This sequence joins TRBV7-2 and TRBJ1-2, with 8 bases matching TRBD1. CDR1 is SGHTA, CDR2 FQGNSA, per germline. The CDR3 spans 15 residues. V trimming: 1 base; J trimming: 6 bases; junction bases outside the gene matches: 7. Full variable domain (outside the CDR3, taken from reference TRBV7-2 and TRBJ1-2): GAGVSQSPSNKVTEKGKDVELRCDPISGHTALYWYRQSLGQGLEFLIYFQGNSAPDKSGLPSDRFSAERTGGSVSTLTIQRTQQEDSAVYLCASSLGRGRMDGYTFGSGTRLTVV.

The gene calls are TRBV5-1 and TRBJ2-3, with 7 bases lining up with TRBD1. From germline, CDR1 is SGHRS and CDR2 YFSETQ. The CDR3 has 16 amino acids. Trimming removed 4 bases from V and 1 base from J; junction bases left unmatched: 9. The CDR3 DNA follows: TGCGCCAGCAGCATCAGACAGGGTATAGGCACAGATACGCAGTATTTT. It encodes CASSIRQGIGTDTQYF.

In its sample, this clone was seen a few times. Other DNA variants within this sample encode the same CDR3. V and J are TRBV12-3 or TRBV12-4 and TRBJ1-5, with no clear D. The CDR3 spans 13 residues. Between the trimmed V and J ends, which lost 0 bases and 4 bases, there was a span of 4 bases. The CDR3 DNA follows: TGTGCCAGCAGTTTAGCAGAGAATCAGCCCCAGCATTTT. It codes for CASSLAENQPQHF.

For the CDR3, the DNA is TGTGCCAGCTCAAATTACAGGGGATCTAATGAAAAACTGTTTTTT. Protein sequence: CASSNYRGSNEKLFF. V and J are TRBV18 and TRBJ1-4, with 7 positions matching TRBD1. The CDR3 loop spans 15 amino acids. The germline gives CDR1 KGHSH, CDR2 LQKENI. V lost 5 bases and J lost 3; bases outside the gene matches: 6.

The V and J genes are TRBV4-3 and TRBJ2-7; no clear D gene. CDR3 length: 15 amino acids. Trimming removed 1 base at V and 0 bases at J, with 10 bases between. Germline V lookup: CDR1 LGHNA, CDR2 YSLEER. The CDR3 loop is CASSQATESSYEQYF. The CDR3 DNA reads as TGCGCCAGCAGCCAAGCAACAGAAAGCTCCTACGAGCAGTACTTC.

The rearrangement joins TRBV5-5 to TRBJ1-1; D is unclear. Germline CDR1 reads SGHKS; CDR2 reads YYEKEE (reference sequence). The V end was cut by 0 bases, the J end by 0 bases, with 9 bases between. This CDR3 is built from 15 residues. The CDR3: CASSLEPSLNTEAFF. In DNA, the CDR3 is TGTGCCAGCAGCTTGGAGCCATCCCTGAACACTGAAGCTTTCTTT. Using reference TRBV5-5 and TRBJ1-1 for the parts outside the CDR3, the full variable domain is DAGVTQSPTHLIKTRGQQVTLRCSPISGHKSVSWYQQVLGQGPQFIFQYYEKEERGRGNFPDRFSARQFPNYSSELNVNALLLGDSALYLCASSLEPSLNTEAFFGQGTRLTVV.

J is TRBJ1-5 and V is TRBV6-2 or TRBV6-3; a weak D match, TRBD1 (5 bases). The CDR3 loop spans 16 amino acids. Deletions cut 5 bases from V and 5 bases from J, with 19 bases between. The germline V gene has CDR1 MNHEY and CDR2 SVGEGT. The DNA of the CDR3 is TGTGCCAGCAGTGTGTGGGCAGGGCAGTTTCATCAGCCCCAGCATTTT. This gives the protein CASSVWAGQFHQPQHF.

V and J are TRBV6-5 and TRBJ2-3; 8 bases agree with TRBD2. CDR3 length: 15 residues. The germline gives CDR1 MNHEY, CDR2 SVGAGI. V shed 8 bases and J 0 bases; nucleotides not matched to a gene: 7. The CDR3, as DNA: TGTGCCAGCGGTCGTTCGGGGGGGAGCACAGATACGCAGTATTTT. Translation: CASGRSGGSTDTQYF.

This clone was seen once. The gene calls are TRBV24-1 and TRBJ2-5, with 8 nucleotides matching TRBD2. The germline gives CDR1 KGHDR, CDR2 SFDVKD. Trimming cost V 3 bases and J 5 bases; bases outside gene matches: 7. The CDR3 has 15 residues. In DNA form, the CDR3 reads TGTGCCACCAGTGATGGACGGGGGGGCCGGGAGACCCAGTACTTC. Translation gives CATSDGRGGRETQYF.

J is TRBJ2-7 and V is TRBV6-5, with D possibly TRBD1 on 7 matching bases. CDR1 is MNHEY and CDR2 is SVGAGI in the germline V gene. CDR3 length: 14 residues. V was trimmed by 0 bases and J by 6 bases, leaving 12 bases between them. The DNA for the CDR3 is TGTGCCAGCAGTTACTCGGAGGGGGCCGGCGAGCAGTACTTC. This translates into CASSYSEGAGEQYF.